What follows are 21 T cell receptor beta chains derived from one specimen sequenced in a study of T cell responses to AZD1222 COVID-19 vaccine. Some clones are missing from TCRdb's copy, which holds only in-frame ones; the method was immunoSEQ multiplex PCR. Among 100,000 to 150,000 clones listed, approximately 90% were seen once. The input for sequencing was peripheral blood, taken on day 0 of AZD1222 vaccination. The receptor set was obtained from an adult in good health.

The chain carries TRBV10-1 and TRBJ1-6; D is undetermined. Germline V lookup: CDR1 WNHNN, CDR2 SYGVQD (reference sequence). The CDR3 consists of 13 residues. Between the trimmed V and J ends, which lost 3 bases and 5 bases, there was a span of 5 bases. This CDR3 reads CASSERDNSPLHF. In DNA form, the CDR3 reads TGCGCCAGCAGTGAACGGGATAATTCACCCCTCCACTTT.

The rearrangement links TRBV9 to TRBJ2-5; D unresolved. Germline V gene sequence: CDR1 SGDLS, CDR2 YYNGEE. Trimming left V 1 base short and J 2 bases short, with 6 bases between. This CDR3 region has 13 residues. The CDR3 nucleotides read TGTGCCAGCAGCGTATCCCCGCAAGAGACCCAGTACTTC. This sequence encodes CASSVSPQETQYF. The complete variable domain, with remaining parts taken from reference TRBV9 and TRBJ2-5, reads DSGVTQTPKHLITATGQRVTLRCSPRSGDLSVYWYQQSLDQGLQFLIQYYNGEERAKGNILERFSAQQFPDLHSELNLSSLELGDSALYFCASSVSPQETQYFGPGTRLLVL.

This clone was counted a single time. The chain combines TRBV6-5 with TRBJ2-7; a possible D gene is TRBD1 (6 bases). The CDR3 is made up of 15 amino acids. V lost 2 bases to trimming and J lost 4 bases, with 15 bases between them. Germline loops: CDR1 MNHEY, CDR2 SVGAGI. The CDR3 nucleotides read TGTGCCAGCAGTTACGCGAGGGGGTCCGGGTACGAGCAGTACTTC. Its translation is CASSYARGSGYEQYF.

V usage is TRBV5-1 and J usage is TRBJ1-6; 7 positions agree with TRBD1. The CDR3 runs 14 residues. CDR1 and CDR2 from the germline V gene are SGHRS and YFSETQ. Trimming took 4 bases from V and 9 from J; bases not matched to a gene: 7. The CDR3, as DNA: TGCGCCAGCAGCGATTGGGCAGGGGGTTCACCCCTCCACTTT. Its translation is CASSDWAGGSPLHF.

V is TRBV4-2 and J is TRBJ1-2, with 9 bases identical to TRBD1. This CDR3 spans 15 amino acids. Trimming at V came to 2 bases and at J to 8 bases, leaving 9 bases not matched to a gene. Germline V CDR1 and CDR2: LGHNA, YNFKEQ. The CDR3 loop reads CASSQLLGTGLGYTF. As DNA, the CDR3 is TGTGCCAGCAGCCAACTACTAGGGACAGGGTTAGGCTACACCTTC.

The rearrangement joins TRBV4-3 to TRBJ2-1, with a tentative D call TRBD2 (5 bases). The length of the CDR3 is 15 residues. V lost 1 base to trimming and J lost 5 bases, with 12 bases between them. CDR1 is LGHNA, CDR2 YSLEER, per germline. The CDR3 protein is CASSQGLEGHNEQFF. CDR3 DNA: TGCGCCAGCAGCCAAGGTCTCGAGGGCCACAATGAGCAGTTCTTC.

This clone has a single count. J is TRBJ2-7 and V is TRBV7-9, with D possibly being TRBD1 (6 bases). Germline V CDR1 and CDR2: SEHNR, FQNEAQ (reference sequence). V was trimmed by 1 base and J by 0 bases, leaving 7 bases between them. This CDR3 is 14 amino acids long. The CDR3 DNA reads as TGTGCCAGCAGCTTAGAAGGGGGCTCCTACGAGCAGTACTTC. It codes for CASSLEGGSYEQYF. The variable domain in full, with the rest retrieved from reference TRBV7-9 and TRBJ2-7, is DTGVSQNPRHKITKRGQNVTFRCDPISEHNRLYWYRQTLGQGPEFLTYFQNEAQLEKSRLLSDRFSAERPKGSFSTLEIQRTEQGDSAMYLCASSLEGGSYEQYFGPGTRLTVT.

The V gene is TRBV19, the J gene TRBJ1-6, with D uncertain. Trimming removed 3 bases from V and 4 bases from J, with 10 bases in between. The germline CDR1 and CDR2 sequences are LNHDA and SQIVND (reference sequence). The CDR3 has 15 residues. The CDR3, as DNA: TGTGCCAGTAGTATTAGGCGGCAATATAATTCACCCCTCCACTTT. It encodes CASSIRRQYNSPLHF.

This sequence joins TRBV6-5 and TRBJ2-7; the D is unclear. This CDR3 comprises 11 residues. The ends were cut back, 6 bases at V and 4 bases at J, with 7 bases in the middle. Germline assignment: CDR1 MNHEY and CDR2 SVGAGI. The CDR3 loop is CASRALYEQYF. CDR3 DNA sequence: TGTGCCAGCAGGGCCCTGTACGAGCAGTACTTC.

CDR3 bases: TGTGCCAGCAGCTCCTTATCGGCAGGGACTTTAAGCACTGAAGCTTTCTTT. Residues: CASSSLSAGTLSTEAFF. This chain uses TRBV7-9 with TRBJ1-1; a possible D gene is TRBD1 (5 bases). Germline V lookup: CDR1 SEHNR, CDR2 FQNEAQ (reference sequence). The CDR3 is 17 amino acids. With 4 bases removed from V and 4 bases from J, the gap between germline ends came to 22 bases.

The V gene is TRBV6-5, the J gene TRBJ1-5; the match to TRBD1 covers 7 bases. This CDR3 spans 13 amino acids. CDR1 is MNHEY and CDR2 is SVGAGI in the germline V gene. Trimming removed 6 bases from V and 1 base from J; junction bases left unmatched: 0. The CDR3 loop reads CASRQGSNQPQHF. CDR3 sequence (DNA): TGTGCCAGCAGACAGGGGAGCAATCAGCCCCAGCATTTT.

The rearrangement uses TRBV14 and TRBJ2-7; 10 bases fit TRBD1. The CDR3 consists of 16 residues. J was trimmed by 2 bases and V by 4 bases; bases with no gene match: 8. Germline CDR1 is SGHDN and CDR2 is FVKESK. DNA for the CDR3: TGTGCCAGCAGCCGGGGCCCGGGACAGGGGCCCTACGAGCAGTACTTC. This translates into CASSRGPGQGPYEQYF.

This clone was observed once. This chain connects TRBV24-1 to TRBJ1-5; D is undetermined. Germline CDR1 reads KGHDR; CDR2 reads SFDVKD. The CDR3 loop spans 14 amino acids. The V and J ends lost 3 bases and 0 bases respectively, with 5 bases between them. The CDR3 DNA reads TGTGCCACCAGTGATGCATATAGCAATCAGCCCCAGCATTTT. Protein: CATSDAYSNQPQHF.

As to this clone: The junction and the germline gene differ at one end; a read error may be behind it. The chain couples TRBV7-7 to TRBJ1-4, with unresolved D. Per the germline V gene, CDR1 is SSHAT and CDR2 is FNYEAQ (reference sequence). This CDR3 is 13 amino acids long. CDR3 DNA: TGTGCTAGCAGCTTAGCGGGTAATGAAAAACTGTTTTTT. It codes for CASSLAGNEKLFF.

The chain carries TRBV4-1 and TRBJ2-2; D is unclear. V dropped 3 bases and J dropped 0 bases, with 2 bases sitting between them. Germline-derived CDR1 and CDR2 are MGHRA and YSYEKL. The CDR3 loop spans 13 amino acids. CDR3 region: CASSHPNTGELFF. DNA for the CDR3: TGCGCCAGCAGCCACCCGAACACCGGGGAGCTGTTTTTT.

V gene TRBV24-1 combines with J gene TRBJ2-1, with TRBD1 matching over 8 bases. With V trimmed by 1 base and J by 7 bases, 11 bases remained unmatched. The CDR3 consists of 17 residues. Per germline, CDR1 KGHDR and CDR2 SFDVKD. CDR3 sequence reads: CATSDLGARGHRNEQFF. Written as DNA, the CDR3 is TGTGCCACCAGTGATTTAGGGGCCAGGGGGCATCGGAATGAGCAGTTCTTC.

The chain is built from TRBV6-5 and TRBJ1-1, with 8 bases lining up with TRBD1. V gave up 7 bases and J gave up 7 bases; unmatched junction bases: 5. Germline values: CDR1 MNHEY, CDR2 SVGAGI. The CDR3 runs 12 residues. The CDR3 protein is CASIKGQVEAFF. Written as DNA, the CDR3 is TGTGCCAGCATAAAGGGACAGGTTGAAGCTTTCTTT.

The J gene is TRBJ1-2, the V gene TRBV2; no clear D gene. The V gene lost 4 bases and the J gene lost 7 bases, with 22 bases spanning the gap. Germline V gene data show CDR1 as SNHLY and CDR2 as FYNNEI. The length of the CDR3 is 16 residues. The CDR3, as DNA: TGTGCCAGCAGTGCGGGAGGCCGCCTTAGATCGGTTGGCTACACCTTC. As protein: CASSAGGRLRSVGYTF.

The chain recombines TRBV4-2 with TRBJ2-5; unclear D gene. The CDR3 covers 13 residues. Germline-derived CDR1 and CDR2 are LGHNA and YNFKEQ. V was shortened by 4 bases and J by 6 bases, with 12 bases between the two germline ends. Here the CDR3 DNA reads TGTGCCAGCAGCCCCATCCGACTCCAGACCCAGTACTTC. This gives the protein CASSPIRLQTQYF.

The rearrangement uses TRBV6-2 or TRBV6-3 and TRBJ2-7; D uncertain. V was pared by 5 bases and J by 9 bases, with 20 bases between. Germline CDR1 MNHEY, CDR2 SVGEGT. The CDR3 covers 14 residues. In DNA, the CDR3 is TGTGCCAGCAGTCCATTAGCCCCTCATGCGGCGCAGTACTTC. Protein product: CASSPLAPHAAQYF.

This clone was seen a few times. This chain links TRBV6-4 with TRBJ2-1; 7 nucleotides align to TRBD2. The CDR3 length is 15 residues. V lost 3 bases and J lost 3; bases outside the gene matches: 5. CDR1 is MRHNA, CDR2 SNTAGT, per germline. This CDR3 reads CASSDAAGDYNEQFF. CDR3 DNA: TGTGCCAGCAGTGATGCTGCGGGGGACTACAATGAGCAGTTCTTC.